This T cell receptor beta chain was recorded in a study of T cells in women clearing cervical HPV infection (dated 2018 in TCRdb). About the full investigation: Cases were about two dozen women with histologically confirmed HPV16-related CIN3 or worse, including a couple of invasive cancers. Cases were matched to controls by age within five years and by the year the sample was collected. Nested within Costa Rica's Guanacaste HPV Natural History Study, an exploratory proof-of-principle case-control study compared TCR repertoires across cervical HPV16 outcomes. HLA typing was available for only a few women, so HLA type could not be excluded as a confounder. In the parent cohort, more than 8,500 women aged 18 or older were enrolled in Guanacaste, Costa Rica, during about 1993 to 1994 and then followed for approximately 7 years. The controls were 25 to 30 women whose single incident HPV16 infection cleared within 12 months with no development of precancer or cancer. A median age of around 30 years was observed in cases versus around 40 in controls, and no significant differences in baseline characteristics were found. For cases, the median interval between lesion detection and blood sampling was more than 130 days, with an interquartile range of roughly 80 to 200 days. Blood from cases was drawn at the visit where the lesion was first identified, while blood from controls was drawn once the infection was no longer detected. Five blinded duplicates per group were added as quality controls, giving approximately 60 samples: some 50 participants and around ten replicates.

There are 14 amino acids in the CDR3, from cysteine to phenylalanine inclusive. Sequencing covers 33 bases of the CDR3, shown here with the frame starting at base 1. Via the germline V gene (reference sequence), CDR1 is DFQATT and CDR2 SNEGSKA. Concerning this clone: The target of this receptor is not known. The read terminates 3 residues before the CDR3 end, so the remaining end is supplied by the germline J gene.

Every participant had a single incident cervical HPV16 infection, and women with prevalent HPV16 infections were excluded. Cervical HPV DNA was detected with MY09/MY11 PCR, and genotyping was done with dot-blot hybridization. Roughly 15 mL of heparinized blood was centrifuged, after which the buffy coat was aliquoted, frozen at -30 degrees C, and then stored at -80 degrees C. QIAGEN kits were used to extract genomic DNA from buffy coat specimens. TCR beta CDR3 regions were amplified by multiplex PCR using the immunoSEQ assay from an average of approximately 1,200 ng genomic DNA per sample. The assay corrected primer bias using a complete synthetic TCR repertoire to establish an amplification baseline. Amplicons were sequenced on the Illumina platform. In the paper's pipeline: Error correction of the sequences involved clustering with frequency ratios plus a modified nearest-neighbor algorithm, after which the sequences were analyzed in the immunoSEQ Analyzer using IMGT gene definitions. At each rarefaction depth, TCR richness and evenness were averaged across 20 rarefaction repeats, and samples with fewer sequences than that depth were excluded. Wilcoxon rank sum tests with FDR correction were used to compare relative abundances of V, D and J genes between the groups. An intraclass correlation of roughly 96% for TCR richness and an average of around 80% across some 70 gene segments were obtained from the blinded duplicates. Not all clones reach the TCRdb copy of this immuneACCESS table, which keeps in-frame sequences only. Checked studies attribute under half of the gap to unresolved V genes and leave the rest unexplained. That table supplies the V and J calls and clone size; D and trimming were determined from the DNA. The sample table includes 20,000 to 25,000 clones. Roughly 7% of the sample lies in the top ten.

Overall study results and their limits: Cases had lower TRBV6-7 relative abundance than controls (0.11% versus 0.16%; Bonferroni P = 0.0008). Significantly higher TCR repertoire richness was observed in CIN3+ cases than in controls across sequencing depths, whereas no difference in evenness was found. Cases were distinguished from controls with an estimated AUC of roughly 0.81 by random forest classifiers combining richness and V gene abundances. Because the number of T cells per sample was unknown, the richness differences could reflect varying T-cell content rather than repertoire biology. Whether associations preceded infection or resulted from infection could not be shown with the cross-sectional design, and effector/memory subsets and HPV-specific T cells were not isolated.

The rearrangement combines TRBV20-1 with TRBJ1-2; no D segment can be confidently identified. Material: blood buffy coat. The receptor was isolated from a woman between 18 and 75 years old with a cervical HPV16 infection that either progressed to CIN3+ or cleared (not recorded which). The CDR3 sequence is CSAILAGAGNDYTF. CDR3 DNA, as far as it was read: TGCAGTGCTATATTGGCGGGAGCCGGCAATGAC.